This T cell receptor (beta chain) was documented in a study of identical twins. Findings of the study overall: Sequences that were beta out-of-frame showed weaker excess twin sharing. The abundant beta clonotypes from cord blood had fewer insertions, and memory repertoires had none of this.

V shed 5 bases and J shed 2 bases, with 15 bases lying between them. Per germline, CDR1 SEHNR and CDR2 FQNEAQ (reference sequence). This CDR3 region has 15 residues. This clonotype appeared many times. The antigen remains undetermined. Via MiXCR, TCRdb re-called the 5' RACE reads, giving one row per CDR3 protein. Of hundreds of thousands of distinct CDR3 sequences listed, 8.6% were seen once; the top ten hold around 0.98%. This sample was shared with a second study, whose subject was yellow fever vaccine responses in identical twins. As that report states: Reportedly, the T cell response mounted by twins to vaccine seemed partly convergent, partly personalized.

Input material: PBMCs. The origin of this receptor is a woman in her late teens or twenties in good health. This chain uses TRBV7-9 with TRBJ2-5; no clear D. The CDR3 spells CASSQGAGVQETQYF. The CDR3 DNA is TGTGCCAGCAGCCAAGGAGCCGGCGTACAAGAGACCCAGTACTTC. Filled out from reference TRBV7-9 and TRBJ2-5, the complete variable domain reads DTGVSQNPRHKITKRGQNVTFRCDPISEHNRLYWYRQTLGQGPEFLTYFQNEAQLEKSRLLSDRFSAERPKGSFSTLEIQRTEQGDSAMYLCASSQGAGVQETQYFGPGTRLLVL.